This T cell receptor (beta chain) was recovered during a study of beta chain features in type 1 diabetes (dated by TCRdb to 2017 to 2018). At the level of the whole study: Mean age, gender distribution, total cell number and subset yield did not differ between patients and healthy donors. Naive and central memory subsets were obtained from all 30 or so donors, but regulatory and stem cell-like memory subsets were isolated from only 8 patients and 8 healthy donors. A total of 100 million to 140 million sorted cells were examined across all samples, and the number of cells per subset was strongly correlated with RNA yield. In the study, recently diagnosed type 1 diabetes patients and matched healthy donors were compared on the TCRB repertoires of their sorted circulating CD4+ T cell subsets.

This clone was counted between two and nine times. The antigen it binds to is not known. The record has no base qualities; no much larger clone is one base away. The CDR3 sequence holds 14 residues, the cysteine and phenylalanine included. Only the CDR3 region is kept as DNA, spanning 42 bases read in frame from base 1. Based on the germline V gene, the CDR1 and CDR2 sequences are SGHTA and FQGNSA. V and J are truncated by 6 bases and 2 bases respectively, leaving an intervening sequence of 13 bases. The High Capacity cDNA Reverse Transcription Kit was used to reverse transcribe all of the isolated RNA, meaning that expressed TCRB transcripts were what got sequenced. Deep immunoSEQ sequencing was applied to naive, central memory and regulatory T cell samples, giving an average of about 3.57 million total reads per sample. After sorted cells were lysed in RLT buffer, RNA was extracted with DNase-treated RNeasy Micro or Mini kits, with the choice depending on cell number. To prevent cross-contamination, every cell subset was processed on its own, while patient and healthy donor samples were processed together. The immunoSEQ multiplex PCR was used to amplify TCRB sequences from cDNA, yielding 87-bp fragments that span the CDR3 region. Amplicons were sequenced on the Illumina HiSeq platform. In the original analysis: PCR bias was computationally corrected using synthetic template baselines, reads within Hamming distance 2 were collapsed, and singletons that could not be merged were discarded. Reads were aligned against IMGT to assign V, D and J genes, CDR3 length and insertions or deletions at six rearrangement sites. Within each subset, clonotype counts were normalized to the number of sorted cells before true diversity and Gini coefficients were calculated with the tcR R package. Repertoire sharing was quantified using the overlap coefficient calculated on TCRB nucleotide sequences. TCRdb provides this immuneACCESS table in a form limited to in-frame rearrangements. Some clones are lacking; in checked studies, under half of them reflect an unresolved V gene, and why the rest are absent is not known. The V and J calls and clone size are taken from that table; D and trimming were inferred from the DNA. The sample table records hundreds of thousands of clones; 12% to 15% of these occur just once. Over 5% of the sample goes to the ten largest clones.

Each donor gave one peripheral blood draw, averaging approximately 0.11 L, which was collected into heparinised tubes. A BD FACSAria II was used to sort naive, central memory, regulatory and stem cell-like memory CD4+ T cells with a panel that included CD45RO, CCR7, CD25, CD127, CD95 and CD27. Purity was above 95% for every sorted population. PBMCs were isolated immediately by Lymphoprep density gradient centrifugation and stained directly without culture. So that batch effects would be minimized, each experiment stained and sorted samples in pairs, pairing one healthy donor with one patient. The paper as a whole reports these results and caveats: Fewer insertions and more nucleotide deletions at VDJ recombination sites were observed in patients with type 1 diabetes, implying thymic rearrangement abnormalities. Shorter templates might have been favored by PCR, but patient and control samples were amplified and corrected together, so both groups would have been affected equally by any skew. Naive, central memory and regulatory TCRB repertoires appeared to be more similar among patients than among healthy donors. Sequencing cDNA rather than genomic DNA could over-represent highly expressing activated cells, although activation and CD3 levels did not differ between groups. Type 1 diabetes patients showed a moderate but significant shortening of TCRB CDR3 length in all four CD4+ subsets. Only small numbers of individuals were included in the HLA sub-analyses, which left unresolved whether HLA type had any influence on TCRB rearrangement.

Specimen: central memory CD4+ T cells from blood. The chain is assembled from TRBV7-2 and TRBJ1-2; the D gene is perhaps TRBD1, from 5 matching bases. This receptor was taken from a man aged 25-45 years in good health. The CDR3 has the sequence CASSPGRINYGYTF. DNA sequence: TGTGCCAGCAGTCCGGGACGGATAAACTATGGCTACACCTTC.